Reported below is one T cell receptor (beta chain). The data derive from a study of blood T cell repertoires in COVID-19. About the study: Specimens from acute and convalescent COVID-19 originated in the United States, Italy and Spain.

Sequencing was performed with immunoSEQ multiplex PCR; in TCRdb, only in-frame clones are kept and a portion is missing. The data show 400,000 to 550,000 clones, more than 85% seen once. The sequenced sample was peripheral blood. The receptor was isolated from a woman aged 30 to 39 with acute or convalescent COVID-19.

The CDR3 loop reads CASSVASGQGGEKLFF. As DNA, the CDR3 is TGTGCCAGCAGCGTAGCTTCTGGACAGGGCGGCGAAAAACTGTTTTTT. The chain links TRBV9 to TRBJ1-4; 8 bases match TRBD1. V trimming: 0 bases; J trimming: 8 bases; junction bases outside the gene matches: 9. Germline CDR1 and CDR2: SGDLS and YYNGEE. The CDR3 is 16 residues long. Based on the CDR3 plus reference TRBV9 and TRBJ1-4, the full variable domain is DSGVTQTPKHLITATGQRVTLRCSPRSGDLSVYWYQQSLDQGLQFLIQYYNGEERAKGNILERFSAQQFPDLHSELNLSSLELGDSALYFCASSVASGQGGEKLFFGSGTQLSVL.